The 4 T cell receptor beta chains listed next were all sequenced from one sample in a study of identical twins. TCRdb recomputed calls from the 5' RACE reads with MiXCR, one row per CDR3 protein. The data contain around 960,000 distinct CDR3 sequences, 9% to 15% of them singletons. This same sample was also taken into another study, of yellow fever vaccine responses in identical twins.

Source material: PBMCs. These receptors were taken from a woman under 30 in good health.

V is TRBV4-1 and J is TRBJ2-2; D is possibly TRBD1 (7 bases). The V end was cut by 0 bases, the J end by 7 bases, with 15 bases between. CDR1 and CDR2 from the germline V gene are MGHRA and YSYEKL. The CDR3 runs to 16 residues. CDR3 sequence reads: CASSQEGAGGIGELFF. CDR3 sequence (DNA): TGCGCCAGCAGCCAAGAGGGGGCAGGGGGGATCGGGGAGCTGTTTTTT.

This clonotype was counted between two and nine times. V is TRBV24-1 and J is TRBJ2-1; 9 bases align to TRBD2. Per germline, CDR1 KGHDR and CDR2 SFDVKD. This CDR3 comprises 16 residues. J lost 6 bases, V lost 3 bases, and 8 bases had no gene match. CDR3 amino acids: CATSDPIAGVGNEQFF. As DNA, the CDR3 is TGTGCCACCAGTGATCCCATAGCGGGAGTGGGCAATGAGCAGTTCTTC.

This clonotype was picked up a small number of times. The chain carries TRBV5-5 and TRBJ2-7, with D hard to call. Germline CDR1 SGHKS, CDR2 YYEKEE (reference sequence). Trimming removed 4 bases at V and 6 bases at J, with 8 bases between. The CDR3 has 11 amino acids. Here the CDR3 reads CASSLLSEQYF. The CDR3 nucleotides are TGTGCCAGCAGCCTTCTATCCGAGCAGTACTTC. The full variable domain, completed using reference TRBV5-5 and TRBJ2-7, is DAGVTQSPTHLIKTRGQQVTLRCSPISGHKSVSWYQQVLGQGPQFIFQYYEKEERGRGNFPDRFSARQFPNYSSELNVNALLLGDSALYLCASSLLSEQYFGPGTRLTVT.

This clonotype was observed a few times. The chain carries TRBV2 and TRBJ2-3, with D tentatively TRBD2 (5 bases). The CDR3 runs 14 residues. Germline assignment: CDR1 SNHLY and CDR2 FYNNEI. The V and J ends lost 7 bases and 8 bases respectively, with 19 bases between them. The CDR3 bases are TGTGCCAGCACCCCCGAGTGGGCTGAGGGTACGCAGTATTTT. Translation gives CASTPEWAEGTQYF.